The 15 T cell receptor beta chains given below trace back to one sample, sequenced in a study of T-cell memory formation after mild COVID-19. Using its own MiXCR run on the 5' RACE reads, TCRdb lists one record per CDR3 protein. The sample has roughly 600,000 distinct CDR3 sequences; roughly 18% are singletons. The specimen was PBMCs or a T cell subset sorted from them (not recorded which). The source is an adult woman who had mild COVID-19 (a few samples of this study predate the infection). Cell type and time point are not known.

This clonotype was picked up many times. V gene TRBV5-6 combines with J gene TRBJ1-2; D not resolved. Germline lookup yields CDR1 SGHDT and CDR2 YYEEEE. V lost 2 bases to trimming and J lost 7 bases, with 18 bases between them. This CDR3 comprises 15 residues. The CDR3: CASSLRPGLTGGYTF. DNA of the CDR3: TGTGCCAGCAGCTTACGGCCGGGCCTAACGGGTGGCTACACCTTC.

The gene calls are TRBV6-5 and TRBJ2-1; D remains unclear. The CDR3 length is 16 residues. V was cut by 5 bases and J by 8 bases, with 22 bases left in between. Germline V gives CDR1 MNHEY, CDR2 SVGAGI. The DNA for the CDR3 is TGTGCCAGCAGTCCTTGGGTCTCGCTCAGAAGGGATGAGCAGTTCTTC. It specifies CASSPWVSLRRDEQFF.

The chain uses TRBV12-3 or TRBV12-4 and TRBJ2-1, with 9 bases that match TRBD2. J was trimmed by 13 bases and V by 4 bases; bases with no gene match: 8. The CDR3 has 13 amino acids. The CDR3 nucleotides are TGTGCCAGCAGTTCGTCGACTAGCGGACTCCAGTTCTTC. Its translation is CASSSSTSGLQFF.

V usage is TRBV5-1 and J usage is TRBJ1-2, with 7 bases fitting TRBD1. The germline gives CDR1 SGHRS, CDR2 YFSETQ. This CDR3 region has 14 residues. J was trimmed by 4 bases and V by 2 bases; bases with no gene match: 5. The CDR3 DNA follows: TGCGCCAGCAGCTTAACAGGGGTGAGCTATGGCTACACCTTC. It encodes CASSLTGVSYGYTF.

The genes are TRBV20-1 and TRBJ2-2, with 8 bases fitting TRBD2. The length of the CDR3 is 17 residues. V trimming: 1 base; J trimming: 4 bases; junction bases outside the gene matches: 11. Per the germline V gene, CDR1 is DFQATT and CDR2 is SNEGSKA (reference sequence). The chain's CDR3 is CSARVFPGGGGTGELFF. The CDR3 DNA reads TGCAGTGCTAGAGTTTTCCCGGGAGGGGGGGGCACCGGGGAGCTGTTTTTT.

This clonotype has more than one count but fewer than ten. The chain links TRBV5-1 to TRBJ1-1; TRBD1 agrees at 8 bases. From germline, CDR1 is SGHRS and CDR2 YFSETQ. The CDR3 has 15 amino acids. With 4 bases clipped from V and 2 bases from J, the junction kept 7 bases outside the gene matches. The DNA for the CDR3 is TGCGCCAGCAGCGCAGGACAGGGCCCAAACACTGAAGCTTTCTTT. This sequence encodes CASSAGQGPNTEAFF.

The rearrangement uses TRBV5-1 and TRBJ2-3, with 8 nucleotides matching TRBD1. The V gene end was trimmed by 4 bases and the J gene end by 3 bases; junction bases not matched to a gene: 4. Germline V gene lookup returns CDR1 SGHRS and CDR2 YFSETQ. The CDR3 extends over 14 amino acids. The CDR3 DNA reads TGCGCCAGCAGCAAGGACAGGGAGACAGATACGCAGTATTTT. This sequence encodes CASSKDRETDTQYF.

Only a few counts were recorded for this clonotype. The genes are TRBV7-2 and TRBJ1-1; D possibly corresponds to TRBD1 (5 bases). V lost 1 base, J lost 3 bases, and 12 bases lay in between. Germline V lookup: CDR1 SGHTA, CDR2 FQGNSA. The CDR3 has 15 amino acids. For the CDR3, the DNA is TGTGCCAGCAGCTTAGGTTACGGGGGGTACACTGAAGCTTTCTTT. Encoded protein: CASSLGYGGYTEAFF.

This clonotype showed up just a few times. The gene calls are TRBV7-2 and TRBJ2-7, with 7 bases lining up with TRBD2. The CDR3 contains 18 residues. Trimming took 4 bases from V and 3 from J; bases not matched to a gene: 18. Per germline, CDR1 SGHTA and CDR2 FQGNSA. The CDR3 sequence: CASSSSGVLLAENYEQYF. CDR3 sequence (DNA): TGTGCCAGCAGCTCAAGTGGGGTATTGCTAGCGGAGAACTACGAGCAGTACTTC.

In its sample, this clonotype was seen a few times. The rearrangement joins TRBV6-5 to TRBJ1-6; TRBD1 agrees at 8 bases. CDR3 length equals 15 residues. Germline CDR1 and CDR2: MNHEY and SVGAGI. V lost 6 bases and J lost 7; bases outside the gene matches: 8. The CDR3, as DNA: TGTGCCAGCAGCCCGGACAGGGCTTCAAATTCACCCCTCCACTTT. Translation gives CASSPDRASNSPLHF.

In its sample, this clonotype was seen a few times. The gene calls are TRBV19 and TRBJ2-1, with TRBD1 as a possible D gene (5 bases). The CDR3 has 15 amino acids. Germline V gene sequence: CDR1 LNHDA, CDR2 SQIVND (reference sequence). The V and J ends lost 6 bases and 3 bases respectively, with 15 bases between them. Written as DNA, the CDR3 is TGTGCCAGTAGCAATACAGGCTATGGCTACAATGAGCAGTTCTTC. Amino acid sequence: CASSNTGYGYNEQFF. Full variable domain (remainder filled in from reference TRBV19 and TRBJ2-1): DGGITQSPKYLFRKEGQNVTLSCEQNLNHDAMYWYRQDPGQGLRLIYYSQIVNDFQKGDIAEGYSVSREKKESFPLTVTSAQKNPTAFYLCASSNTGYGYNEQFFGPGTRLTVL.

This clonotype was recorded a few times. CDR3 loop: CASSEVGPRGTDTQYF. The CDR3 DNA sequence: TGTGCCAGCAGTGAGGTCGGACCGCGGGGCACAGATACGCAGTATTTT. This rearrangement joins TRBV2 to TRBJ2-3, with D tentatively TRBD2 (5 bases). Trimming took off 3 bases at V and 1 base at J, with 14 bases between the two ends. Germline CDR1 is SNHLY and CDR2 is FYNNEI. The CDR3 has 16 amino acids.

The chain is built from TRBV7-6 and TRBJ1-2, with no clear D. The germline gives CDR1 SGHVS, CDR2 FNYEAQ. V gave up 5 bases and J gave up 3 bases, with 10 bases separating them. The length of the CDR3 is 13 residues. DNA of the CDR3: TGTGCCAGCAGCCCGACATATGACTATGGCTACACCTTC. Protein: CASSPTYDYGYTF.

This clonotype was observed a few times. The rearrangement links TRBV5-1 to TRBJ2-7; D may correspond to TRBD1 or TRBD2 (6 bases each). V lost 4 bases to trimming and J lost 1 base, with 15 bases between them. CDR3 length: 15 residues. Germline V gives CDR1 SGHRS, CDR2 YFSETQ. The CDR3: CASSLNTGRSYEQYF. The CDR3 region has the DNA TGCGCCAGCAGCCTAAATACAGGGAGGTCCTACGAGCAGTACTTC.

This clonotype was observed a handful of times. The gene calls are TRBV20-1 and TRBJ2-3; tentatively, D is TRBD1 (5 bases). CDR3 length equals 16 residues. Trimming stripped 3 bases from V and 5 bases from J, with 21 bases between. Germline lookup yields CDR1 DFQATT and CDR2 SNEGSKA (reference sequence). Here the CDR3 reads CSASPHGAYTEDTQYF. DNA of the CDR3: TGCAGTGCTAGCCCTCATGGGGCATATACGGAAGATACGCAGTATTTT.